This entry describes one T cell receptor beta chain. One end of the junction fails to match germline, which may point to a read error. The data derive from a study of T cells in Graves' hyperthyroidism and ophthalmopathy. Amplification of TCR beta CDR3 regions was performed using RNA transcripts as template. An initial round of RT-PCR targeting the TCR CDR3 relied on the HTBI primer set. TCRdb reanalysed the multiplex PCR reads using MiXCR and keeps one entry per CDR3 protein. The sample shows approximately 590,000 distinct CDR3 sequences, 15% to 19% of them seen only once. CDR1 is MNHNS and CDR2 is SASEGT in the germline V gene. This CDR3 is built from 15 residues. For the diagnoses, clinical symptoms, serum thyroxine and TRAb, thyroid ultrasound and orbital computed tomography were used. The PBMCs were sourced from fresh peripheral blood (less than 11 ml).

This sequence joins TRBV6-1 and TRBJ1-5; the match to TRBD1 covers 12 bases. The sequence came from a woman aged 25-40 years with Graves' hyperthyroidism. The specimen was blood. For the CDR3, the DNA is TGTGTCAGCAGGGGACAGGGGGCGCGGGATCAGCCCCAGCATTTT. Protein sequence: CVSRGQGARDQPQHF.